This T cell receptor (beta chain) was observed in a study of type 1 and type 2 diabetes patients (dated by TCRdb to 2016 to 2017). Describing the broader study: Some 10 type 1 diabetes patients, four type 2 diabetes patients and about 6 nondiabetic controls, all recruited in China, made up the cohort. Across the study, CD4+ and CD8+ T cells were positively selected from PBMCs using CD4 or CD8 MicroBeads on MACS columns. A total of 15 million to 20 million paired-end reads were generated across the whole study. TCRbeta repertoires were profiled by high-throughput sequencing in the study to compare type 1 diabetes, type 2 diabetes and nondiabetic individuals. For the type 1 diabetes patients, the type 2 diabetes patients acted as a disease comparison group. When roughly 19-cycle amplification was compared with roughly 25-cycle amplification, V gene usage looked similar, suggesting that primer efficiencies were similar and PCR bias was random. TCRbeta libraries were sequenced paired-end on Illumina HiSeq 2000 or MiSeq instruments. Overall study outcomes, separate from this receptor: In both CD4+ and CD8+ T cells, type 2 diabetes repertoires were highly diverse and significantly more diverse than type 1 diabetes repertoires. Because only a limited number of T2D and control samples were sequenced, some T1D-only HECs might also be present in more T2D or control samples. Type 2 diabetes patients had few highly-expanded CD4+ clones, median one, accounting for a median roughly 4% of reads. Study groups were not matched for age and gender, which possibly biased interpretation. V and J gene usage patterns of type 2 diabetes and control samples were highly correlated, averaging roughly 0.97 between samples.

V loses 2 bases, J loses 4 bases, and the germline ends lie 10 bases apart. Its CDR3 holds 13 amino acids, cysteine through phenylalanine. This entry keeps only the CDR3 DNA: 39 bases, framed from base 1. The germline V gene (reference sequence) specifies GTSNPN as CDR1 and SVGIG as CDR2. This clonotype is a singleton in its sample. The target of this receptor is not known. No base quality information exists; no much larger clone differs at one position. On its own, one read is weak support. The sample was run on an Illumina MiSeq. Genomic DNA from sorted T cell subsets was used as template for TCRbeta CDR3 amplification. The TCRbeta CDR3 region was amplified by multiplex PCR using 30 forward and 13 reverse primers. PCR products were purified with AMPure XP beads, then indices and adaptors were added in a second roughly 25-cycle PCR. Before sequencing, libraries were gel-purified with the QIAquick Gel Extraction Kit. Per the original workflow: FLASH was used to merge paired-end reads, and IgBLAST was used to align the merged reads to IMGT V, D and J germline references. After reads whose alignment identity to germline references fell below 70% were discarded, about 12 million reads remained study-wide. IMGT definitions were followed to assign CDR3 boundaries, reading frame and productivity. Highly-expanded clones were defined as clones making up 1% or more of reads, and normalized Shannon entropy was used to measure diversity. Unpaired two-tailed t-tests were used to test for differences in Shannon entropy between groups. Through fastp at Q25 and MiXCR, TCRdb rebuilt clones from the public reads, retaining in-frame beta chains. Entries are consolidated by CDR3 protein sequence, retaining the most common genes and DNA. TCRdb's processing, not the authors', yielded these V and J calls. This sample gives approximately 260,000 distinct CDR3 sequences in total; approximately 50% of them show up just once. Together, the top ten hold approximately 14% of the sample.

Every diabetic patient fulfilled standard classification criteria for type 1 or type 2 diabetes, and glucose and C-peptide were evaluated using WHO-recommended methods. Donors were excluded if they had other autoimmune diseases or infections within the previous four weeks. From each participant, roughly 10 milliliters of peripheral blood were collected. PBMCs were isolated with LymphoPrep density separation. The sequencing input was peripheral blood mononuclear cells (PBMCs). Rearrangement joined TRBV30 to TRBJ2-3, with the D call perhaps TRBD1 or TRBD2, as 5 bases match in each case. This receptor was obtained from a man younger than 35 with type 2 diabetes. In nucleotide form, the sequence is TGTGCCTGGAGTCCGGGGCGCTCAGATACGCAGTATTTT. This sequence encodes CAWSPGRSDTQYF. This CDR3, with the reference TRBV30 and TRBJ2-3 proteins standing in past its ends, gives the full variable domain SQTIHQWPATLVQPVGSPLSLECTVEGTSNPNLYWYRQAAGRGLQLLFYSVGIGQISSEVPQNLSASRPQDRQFILSSKKLLLSDSGFYLCAWSPGRSDTQYFGPGTRLTVL.